The clone carrying this T cell receptor beta chain has just a few counts. Its antigen remains unidentified. It was by quantitative 5'-RACE with molecular barcodes that TCR beta libraries were made. MiXCR was run by TCRdb on the 5' RACE reads, yielding one entry per CDR3 protein. Of roughly 36,000 distinct CDR3 sequences listed, 14% are singletons. The sample is drawn from a study of CD8 T cells in ankylosing spondylitis. Findings of the study overall: Prior work had noted some motif variants in reactive arthritis blood and synovial fluid. Seemingly distinctive of ankylosing spondylitis blood was a TCR beta motif formed by eight highly homologous variants. Clones linked with disease were CD8+ and fairly uncommon in the peripheral blood.

Material: blood. This clonotype was sampled from a male donor with ankylosing spondylitis or in good health (not recorded which).

CDR3 bases: TGTGCCACCAACAAGGAGGCTAGCGGTTACAATGAGCAGTTCTTC. It is translated as CATNKEASGYNEQFF. V is TRBV15 and J is TRBJ2-1; 7 bases are a match to TRBD2. CDR3 size: 15 residues. V was pared by 7 bases and J by 4 bases, with 10 bases of the junction left unmatched. Germline CDR1 reads LNHNV; CDR2 reads YYDKDF (reference sequence).